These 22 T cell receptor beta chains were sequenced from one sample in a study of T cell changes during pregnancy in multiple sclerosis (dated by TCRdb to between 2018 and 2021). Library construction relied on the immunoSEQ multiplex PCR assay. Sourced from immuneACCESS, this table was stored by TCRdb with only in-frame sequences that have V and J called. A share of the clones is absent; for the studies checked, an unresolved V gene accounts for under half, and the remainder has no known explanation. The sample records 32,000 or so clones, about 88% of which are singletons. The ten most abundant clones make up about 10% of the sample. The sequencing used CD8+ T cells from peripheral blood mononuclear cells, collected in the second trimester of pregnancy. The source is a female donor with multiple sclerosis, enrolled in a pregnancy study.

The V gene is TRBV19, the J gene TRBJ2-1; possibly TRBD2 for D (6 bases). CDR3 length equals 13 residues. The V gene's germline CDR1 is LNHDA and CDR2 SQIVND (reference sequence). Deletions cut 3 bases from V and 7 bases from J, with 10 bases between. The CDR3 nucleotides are TGTGCCAGTAGTATTGGCGGGAAAAATGAGCAGTTCTTC. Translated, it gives CASSIGGKNEQFF.

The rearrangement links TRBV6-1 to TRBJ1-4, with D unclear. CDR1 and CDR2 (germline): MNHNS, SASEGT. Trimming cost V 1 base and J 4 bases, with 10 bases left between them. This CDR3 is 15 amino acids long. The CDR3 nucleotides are TGTGCCAGCAGTGAAGAGGAGGGAGGTAATGAAAAACTGTTTTTT. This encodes CASSEEEGGNEKLFF.

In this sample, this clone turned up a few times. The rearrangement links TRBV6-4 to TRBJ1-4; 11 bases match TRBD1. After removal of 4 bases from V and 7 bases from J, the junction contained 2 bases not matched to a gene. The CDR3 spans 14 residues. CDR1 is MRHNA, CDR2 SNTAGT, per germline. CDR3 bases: TGTGCCAGCAGTGCCGGGACAGGGGGTGAAAAACTGTTTTTT. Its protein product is CASSAGTGGEKLFF.

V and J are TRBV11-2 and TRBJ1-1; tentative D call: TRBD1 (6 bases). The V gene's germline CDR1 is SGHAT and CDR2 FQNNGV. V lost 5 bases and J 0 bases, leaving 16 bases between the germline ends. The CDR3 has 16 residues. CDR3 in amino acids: CASSQTRGIMNTEAFF. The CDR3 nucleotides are TGTGCCAGCAGCCAAACCAGGGGTATTATGAACACTGAAGCTTTCTTT.

DNA of the CDR3: TGTGCCAGCAGCTTGGACGGTGAGCAGTTCTTC. Protein: CASSLDGEQFF. The chain uses TRBV5-4 and TRBJ2-1; unclear D gene. The germline V and J ends were trimmed by 0 bases and 9 bases, with 4 bases remaining between them. The CDR3 is made up of 11 amino acids. Germline V gene data show CDR1 as SGHNT and CDR2 as YYREEE (reference sequence).

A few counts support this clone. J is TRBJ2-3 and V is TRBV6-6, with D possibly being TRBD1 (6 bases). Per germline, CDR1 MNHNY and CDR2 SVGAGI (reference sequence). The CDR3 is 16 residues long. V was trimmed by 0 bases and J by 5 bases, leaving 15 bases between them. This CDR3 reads CASSYSSVGAGDTQYF. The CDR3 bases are TGTGCCAGCAGTTACTCGAGTGTGGGGGCAGGAGATACGCAGTATTTT.

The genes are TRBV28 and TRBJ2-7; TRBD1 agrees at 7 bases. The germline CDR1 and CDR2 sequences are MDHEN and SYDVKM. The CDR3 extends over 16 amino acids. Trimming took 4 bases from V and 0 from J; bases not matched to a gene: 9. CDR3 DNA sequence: TGTGCCAGCAGTTCATACAGGGGAAATAGCTCCTACGAGCAGTACTTC. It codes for CASSSYRGNSSYEQYF. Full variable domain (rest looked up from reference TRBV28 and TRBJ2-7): DVKVTQSSRYLVKRTGEKVFLECVQDMDHENMFWYRQDPGLGLRLIYFSYDVKMKEKGDIPEGYSVSREKKERFSLILESASTNQTSMYLCASSSYRGNSSYEQYFGPGTRLTVT.

CDR3 sequence: CASSPGGGPEAFF. The CDR3 DNA sequence: TGCGCCAGCAGCCCGGGAGGTGGGCCTGAAGCTTTCTTT. The chain recombines TRBV5-1 with TRBJ1-1; unclear D gene. This CDR3 is 13 amino acids long. Germline loops: CDR1 SGHRS, CDR2 YFSETQ. Deletions cut 4 bases from V and 6 bases from J, with 13 bases between.

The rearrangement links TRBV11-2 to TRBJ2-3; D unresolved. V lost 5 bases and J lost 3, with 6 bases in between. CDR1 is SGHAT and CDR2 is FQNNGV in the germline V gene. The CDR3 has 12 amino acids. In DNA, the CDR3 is TGTGCCAGCAGCCACGGGACAGATACGCAGTATTTT. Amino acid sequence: CASSHGTDTQYF.

DNA for the CDR3: TGTGCCAGCAGCCGATTTGGACAGGGCCAAACCTACGAGCAGTACTTC. Protein sequence: CASSRFGQGQTYEQYF. V gene TRBV9 combines with J gene TRBJ2-7, with TRBD1 matching over 8 bases. V was clipped by 4 bases and J by 2 bases; unmatched bases: 11. Germline CDR1 SGDLS, CDR2 YYNGEE. This CDR3 is built from 16 residues. Looking up the rest from reference TRBV9 and TRBJ2-7 gives the full variable domain: DSGVTQTPKHLITATGQRVTLRCSPRSGDLSVYWYQQSLDQGLQFLIQYYNGEERAKGNILERFSAQQFPDLHSELNLSSLELGDSALYFCASSRFGQGQTYEQYFGPGTRLTVT.

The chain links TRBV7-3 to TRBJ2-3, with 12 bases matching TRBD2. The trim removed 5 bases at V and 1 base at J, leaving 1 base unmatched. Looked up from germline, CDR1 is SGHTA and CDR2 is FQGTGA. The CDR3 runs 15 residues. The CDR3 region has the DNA TGTGCCAGCAGCCCTAGCGGGGGGGGCACAGATACGCAGTATTTT. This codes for CASSPSGGGTDTQYF.

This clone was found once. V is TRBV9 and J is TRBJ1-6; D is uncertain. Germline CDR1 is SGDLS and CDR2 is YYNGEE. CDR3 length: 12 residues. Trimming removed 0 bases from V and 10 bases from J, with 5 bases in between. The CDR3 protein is CASSVGGSPLHF. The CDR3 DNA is TGTGCCAGCAGCGTAGGAGGGTCACCCCTCCACTTT.

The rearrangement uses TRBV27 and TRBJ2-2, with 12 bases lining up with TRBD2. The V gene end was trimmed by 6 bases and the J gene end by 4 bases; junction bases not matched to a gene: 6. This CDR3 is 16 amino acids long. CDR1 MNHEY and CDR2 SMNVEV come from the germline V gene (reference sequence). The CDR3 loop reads CASSSGLAGPTGELFF. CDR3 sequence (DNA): TGTGCCAGCAGCTCTGGACTAGCGGGGCCCACCGGGGAGCTGTTTTTT.

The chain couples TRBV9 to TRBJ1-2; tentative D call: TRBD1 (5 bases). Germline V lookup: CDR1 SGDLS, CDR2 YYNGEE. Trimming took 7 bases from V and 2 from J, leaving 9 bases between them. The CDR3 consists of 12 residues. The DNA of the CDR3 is TGTGCCAGCGGGGGGGGGAACTATGGCTACACCTTC. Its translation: CASGGGNYGYTF.

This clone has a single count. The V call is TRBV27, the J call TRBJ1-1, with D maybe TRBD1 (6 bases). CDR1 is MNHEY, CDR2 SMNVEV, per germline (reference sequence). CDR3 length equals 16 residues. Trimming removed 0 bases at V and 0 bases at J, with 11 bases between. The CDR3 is CASSLSPDRLNTEAFF. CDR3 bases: TGTGCCAGCAGTTTATCGCCCGACAGGTTGAACACTGAAGCTTTCTTT.

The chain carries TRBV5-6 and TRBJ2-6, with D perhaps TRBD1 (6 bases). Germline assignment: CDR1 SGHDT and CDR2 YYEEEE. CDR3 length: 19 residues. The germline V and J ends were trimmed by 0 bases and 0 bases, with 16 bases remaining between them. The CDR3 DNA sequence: TGTGCCAGCAGCTTGGGTCAGGGGCGGATATTCTCTGGGGCCAACGTCCTGACTTTC. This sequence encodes CASSLGQGRIFSGANVLTF.

DNA of the CDR3: TGCGCCAGCAGCCGAAAGGGACAGGGGAGCATCTGGAACACTGAAGCTTTCTTT. Translation gives CASSRKGQGSIWNTEAFF. The J gene is TRBJ1-1, the V gene TRBV5-1, with 10 bases identical to TRBD1. V trimming: 4 bases; J trimming: 1 base; junction bases outside the gene matches: 13. The CDR3 has 18 amino acids. Germline V gives CDR1 SGHRS, CDR2 YFSETQ.

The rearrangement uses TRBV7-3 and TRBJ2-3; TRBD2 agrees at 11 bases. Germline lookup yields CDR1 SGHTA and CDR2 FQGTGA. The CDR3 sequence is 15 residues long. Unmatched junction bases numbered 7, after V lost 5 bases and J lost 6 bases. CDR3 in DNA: TGTGCCAGCAGCCCCTTAGCGGGGGGGACGGATACGCAGTATTTT. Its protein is CASSPLAGGTDTQYF.

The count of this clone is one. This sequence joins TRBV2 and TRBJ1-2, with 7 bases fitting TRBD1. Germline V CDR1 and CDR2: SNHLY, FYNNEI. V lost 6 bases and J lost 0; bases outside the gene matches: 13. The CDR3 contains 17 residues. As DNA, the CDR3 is TGTGCCAGCAGCCCCCAGGGGGGACTTTTAGCTAACTATGGCTACACCTTC. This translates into CASSPQGGLLANYGYTF. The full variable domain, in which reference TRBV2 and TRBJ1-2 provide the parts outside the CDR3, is EPEVTQTPSHQVTQMGQEVILRCVPISNHLYFYWYRQILGQKVEFLVSFYNNEISEKSEIFDDQFSVERPDGSNFTLKIRSTKLEDSAMYFCASSPQGGLLANYGYTFGSGTRLTVV.

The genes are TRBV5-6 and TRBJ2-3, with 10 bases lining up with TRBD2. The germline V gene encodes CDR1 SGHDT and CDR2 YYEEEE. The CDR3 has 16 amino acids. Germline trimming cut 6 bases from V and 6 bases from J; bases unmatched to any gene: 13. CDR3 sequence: CASNSIAGGPTDTQYF. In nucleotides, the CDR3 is TGTGCCAGCAACTCTATAGCGGGGGGCCCGACCGATACGCAGTATTTT.

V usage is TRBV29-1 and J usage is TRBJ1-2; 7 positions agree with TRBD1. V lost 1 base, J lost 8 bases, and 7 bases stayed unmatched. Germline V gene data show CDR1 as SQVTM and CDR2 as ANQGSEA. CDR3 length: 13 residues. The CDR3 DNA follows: TGCAGCGTTGAAGGGGGACAGACGAACGGCTACACCTTC. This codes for CSVEGGQTNGYTF.

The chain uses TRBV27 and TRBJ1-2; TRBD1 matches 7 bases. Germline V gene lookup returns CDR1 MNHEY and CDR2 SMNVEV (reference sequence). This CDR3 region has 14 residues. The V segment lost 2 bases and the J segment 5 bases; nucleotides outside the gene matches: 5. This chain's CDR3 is CASSLGGQAYGYTF. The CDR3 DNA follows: TGTGCCAGCAGTTTAGGAGGACAGGCGTATGGCTACACCTTC.